A single sample gave rise to the 32 T cell receptor beta chains below, sequenced in a study of T cell responses to AZD1222 COVID-19 vaccine. Generated by immunoSEQ multiplex PCR, the TCRdb table keeps only in-frame clones and is missing some. The sample records around 88,000 clones, less than 90% being singletons. The specimen was peripheral blood, collected on day 0 of AZD1222 vaccination. These receptors were obtained from an adult in good health.

This clone was counted once. V usage is TRBV2 and J usage is TRBJ2-1; D call uncertain. The CDR3 has 12 amino acids. Deletions cut 6 bases from V and 5 bases from J, with 8 bases between. Germline V gene lookup returns CDR1 SNHLY and CDR2 FYNNEI. The CDR3 region has the DNA TGTGCCAGCAGATCGCTAGACAATGAGCAGTTCTTC. This codes for CASRSLDNEQFF. The full variable domain, completed using reference TRBV2 and TRBJ2-1, is EPEVTQTPSHQVTQMGQEVILRCVPISNHLYFYWYRQILGQKVEFLVSFYNNEISEKSEIFDDQFSVERPDGSNFTLKIRSTKLEDSAMYFCASRSLDNEQFFGPGTRLTVL.

A word on this clone: Other nucleotide sequences in the sample specify the same CDR3. This sequence joins TRBV7-9 and TRBJ2-7, with D possibly matching TRBD1 (6 bases). V dropped 1 base and J dropped 2 bases, with 9 bases sitting between them. Germline V gene lookup returns CDR1 SEHNR and CDR2 FQNEAQ (reference sequence). The CDR3 sequence is 14 residues long. The CDR3 DNA reads as TGTGCCAGCAGCTTAGGGACAGCCACCTACGAGCAGTACTTC. Translated: CASSLGTATYEQYF.

CDR3: CASSPGRMSSGANVLTF. The CDR3 DNA reads as TGTGCCAGCTCCCCGGGACGGATGAGCTCTGGGGCCAACGTCCTGACTTTC. The chain is built from TRBV18 and TRBJ2-6; either TRBD1 or TRBD2 may fit D (5 bases each). Trimming left V 6 bases short and J 0 bases short, with 15 bases between. The CDR3 covers 17 residues. Germline V gives CDR1 KGHSH, CDR2 LQKENI.

The V call is TRBV29-1, the J call TRBJ1-2, with D tentatively TRBD1 (5 bases). CDR3 length equals 13 residues. Germline values: CDR1 SQVTM, CDR2 ANQGSEA. Trimming shortened V by 5 bases and J by 7 bases, and 17 bases separated the two germline ends. The CDR3 DNA sequence: TGCAGCGTTTTTGGGGGTCAGGGCGGTGGCTACACCTTC. Residues: CSVFGGQGGGYTF.

The rearrangement links TRBV7-9 to TRBJ1-1, with TRBD1 as a possible D gene (6 bases). The CDR3 length is 16 residues. Per germline, CDR1 SEHNR and CDR2 FQNEAQ (reference sequence). Between the trimmed V and J ends, which lost 4 bases and 5 bases, there was a span of 20 bases. CDR3 loop: CASSSNVGGRITEAFF. CDR3 nucleotide sequence: TGTGCCAGCAGCTCAAACGTAGGGGGGAGGATTACTGAAGCTTTCTTT.

This sequence joins TRBV21-1 and TRBJ1-3. TRBV21-1 is flagged as a pseudogene. This CDR3 spans 16 amino acids. CDR3 coding DNA: TGTGCCAGCAGCAAAGTTGGACGGCCCTCTGGAAACACCATATATTTT. Residues: CASSKVGRPSGNTIYF.

V and J are TRBV30 and TRBJ2-1; the match to TRBD2 covers 8 bases. V lost 4 bases and J lost 15; bases outside the gene matches: 17. This CDR3 has 14 amino acids. CDR1 and CDR2 (germline): GTSNPN, SVGIG (reference sequence). CDR3 region: CAWTPGGVGGSMFF. CDR3 nucleotide sequence: TGTGCCTGGACCCCCGGGGGGGTCGGGGGGAGTATGTTCTTC.

The rearrangement joins TRBV29-1 to TRBJ1-1, with no clear D. Germline assignment: CDR1 SQVTM and CDR2 ANQGSEA. This CDR3 spans 10 amino acids. CDR3 sequence reads: CVYAGTEAFF. In DNA, the CDR3 is TGCGTCTACGCGGGTACTGAAGCTTTCTTT.

The rearrangement links TRBV5-1 to TRBJ2-5, with TRBD1 matching 8 bases. Germline values: CDR1 SGHRS, CDR2 YFSETQ. V dropped 7 bases and J dropped 1; count of bases not matched to a gene: 9. The CDR3 spans 15 residues. CDR3 region: CASFNRGSGQETQYF. The CDR3 nucleotides read TGCGCCAGCTTTAACAGGGGGTCCGGCCAAGAGACCCAGTACTTC.

The chain is built from TRBV6-5 and TRBJ1-1; D uncertain. With 8 bases removed from V and 1 base from J, the gap between germline ends came to 14 bases. Germline V gives CDR1 MNHEY, CDR2 SVGAGI. The CDR3 is made up of 14 amino acids. The CDR3 coding sequence is TGTGCCAGCTCAAACCGGGAGGCGAACACTGAAGCTTTCTTT. This codes for CASSNREANTEAFF.

The chain has TRBV28 and TRBJ1-2; D remains unclear. The CDR3 is made up of 13 amino acids. Germline CDR1 reads MDHEN; CDR2 reads SYDVKM. Trimming took 3 bases from V and 3 from J, leaving 8 bases between them. CDR3 region: CASSLAGYYGYTF. As DNA, the CDR3 is TGTGCCAGCAGTTTGGCTGGTTACTATGGCTACACCTTC.

The gene calls are TRBV18 and TRBJ2-3; either TRBD1 or TRBD2 may supply D (6 bases each). The CDR3 is made up of 14 amino acids. Per germline, CDR1 KGHSH and CDR2 LQKENI. Deletions cut 5 bases from V and 9 bases from J, with 18 bases between. The DNA for the CDR3 is TGTGCCAGCTCAAGGCCACAGGGTCGGGGGACGCAGTATTTT. Amino acids: CASSRPQGRGTQYF.

The V call is TRBV6-5, the J call TRBJ2-1; TRBD2 aligns across 13 bases. This CDR3 contains 16 residues. Germline V gene sequence: CDR1 MNHEY, CDR2 SVGAGI. J was trimmed by 6 bases and V by 3 bases; bases with no gene match: 5. In DNA, the CDR3 is TGTGCCAGCAGTTATCGCGGGACTAGCGGGATCAATGAGCAGTTCTTC. It yields the protein CASSYRGTSGINEQFF.

J is TRBJ2-1 and V is TRBV19, with D possibly called TRBD1 or TRBD2 (5 bases each). The V gene lost 3 bases and the J gene lost 4 bases, with 10 bases spanning the gap. The length of the CDR3 is 14 residues. Germline loops: CDR1 LNHDA, CDR2 SQIVND (reference sequence). CDR3 protein: CASSMGDLYNEQFF. CDR3 nucleotides: TGTGCCAGTAGTATGGGGGACCTTTACAATGAGCAGTTCTTC.

The sample holds a few counts of this clone. The chain links TRBV29-1 to TRBJ2-7; 11 bases agree with TRBD2. Germline-derived CDR1 and CDR2 are SQVTM and ANQGSEA. CDR3 length: 16 residues. J gave up 3 bases and V 5 bases, and 12 bases lay outside the gene matches. DNA for the CDR3: TGCAGCGTTTCCCCGGGACTAGCGGTGCTTAACTACGAGCAGTACTTC. It encodes CSVSPGLAVLNYEQYF.

The genes are TRBV7-3 and TRBJ2-1; 12 bases map to TRBD2. The CDR3 runs 15 residues. V shed 6 bases, J shed 4 bases, and the junction held 4 bases outside the gene matches. The germline gives CDR1 SGHTA, CDR2 FQGTGA. In nucleotides, the CDR3 is TGTGCCAGCAGTTCAGGACTAGCGGGATACAATGAGCAGTTCTTC. It translates to CASSSGLAGYNEQFF.

The V and J genes are TRBV7-2 and TRBJ2-2; D is undetermined. CDR1 SGHTA and CDR2 FQGNSA come from the germline V gene. V lost 0 bases and J lost 4, with 9 bases in between. This CDR3 comprises 15 residues. CDR3 sequence: CASSLARGSTGELFF. The CDR3 DNA follows: TGTGCCAGCAGCTTAGCGCGAGGCTCCACCGGGGAGCTGTTTTTT.

This chain links TRBV2 with TRBJ1-5, with D unclear. Germline CDR1 reads SNHLY; CDR2 reads FYNNEI. Trimming removed 5 bases at V and 2 bases at J, with 10 bases between. CDR3 length: 14 residues. The CDR3 region is CASSTDGGNQPQHF. DNA for the CDR3: TGTGCCAGCAGTACGGACGGGGGCAATCAGCCCCAGCATTTT. Full variable domain (outside the CDR3, taken from reference TRBV2 and TRBJ1-5): EPEVTQTPSHQVTQMGQEVILRCVPISNHLYFYWYRQILGQKVEFLVSFYNNEISEKSEIFDDQFSVERPDGSNFTLKIRSTKLEDSAMYFCASSTDGGNQPQHFGDGTRLSIL.

The chain has TRBV12-3 or TRBV12-4 and TRBJ1-1; D is unresolved. This CDR3 is built from 12 residues. V shed 7 bases and J shed 5 bases, with 11 bases lying between them. This CDR3 reads CASTPWGTEAFF. The CDR3 region has the DNA TGTGCCAGCACCCCTTGGGGTACTGAAGCTTTCTTT.

This clone was picked up one time. This sequence joins TRBV5-6 and TRBJ2-5; a weak D match, TRBD2 (7 bases). Germline V gene lookup returns CDR1 SGHDT and CDR2 YYEEEE. The CDR3 is made up of 16 amino acids. Trimming left V 4 bases short and J 5 bases short, with 21 bases between. In nucleotides, the CDR3 is TGTGCCAGCAGCCTAACTACGGGGGGCATTGAGGAGACCCAGTACTTC. It codes for CASSLTTGGIEETQYF.

The chain is built from TRBV5-1 and TRBJ2-7; a possible D gene is TRBD1 (6 bases). Germline assignment: CDR1 SGHRS and CDR2 YFSETQ. V lost 2 bases to trimming and J lost 2 bases, with 11 bases between them. CDR3 length: 14 amino acids. Here the CDR3 DNA reads TGCGCCAGCAGCTTACAGGGTAGTCCCTACGAGCAGTACTTC. It encodes CASSLQGSPYEQYF.

The rearrangement uses TRBV5-1 and TRBJ2-7, with D tentatively TRBD1 (5 bases). V lost 0 bases and J 2 bases, leaving 15 bases between the germline ends. The CDR3 runs 16 residues. Germline CDR1 SGHRS, CDR2 YFSETQ. The CDR3 sequence: CASSLGIGVSPYEQYF. The CDR3, as DNA: TGCGCCAGCAGCTTGGGAATAGGGGTATCGCCCTACGAGCAGTACTTC. The full variable domain, with the rest looked up from reference TRBV5-1 and TRBJ2-7, is KAGVTQTPRYLIKTRGQQVTLSCSPISGHRSVSWYQQTPGQGLQFLFEYFSETQRNKGNFPGRFSGRQFSNSRSEMNVSTLELGDSALYLCASSLGIGVSPYEQYFGPGTRLTVT.

The rearrangement links TRBV6-5 to TRBJ2-7, with 7 bases aligning to TRBD2. V lost 6 bases and J lost 7; bases outside the gene matches: 9. Germline V gene sequence: CDR1 MNHEY, CDR2 SVGAGI. The CDR3 is 13 residues long. CDR3 loop: CASRSRGEREQYF. The CDR3 region has the DNA TGTGCCAGCAGGAGTCGGGGGGAGAGGGAGCAGTACTTC.

V usage is TRBV7-3 and J usage is TRBJ1-6; 7 bases align to TRBD1. This CDR3 contains 16 residues. Germline CDR1 reads SGHTA; CDR2 reads FQGTGA. V shed 8 bases and J 7 bases; nucleotides not matched to a gene: 14. The CDR3 bases are TGTGCCAGCGTCGGGTCAGGGGCCAGGGGGAATTCACCCCTCCACTTT. Protein sequence: CASVGSGARGNSPLHF.

The chain combines TRBV7-9 with TRBJ2-6, with no clear D. V gave up 1 base and J gave up 3 bases, with 4 bases separating them. Germline V gives CDR1 SEHNR, CDR2 FQNEAQ (reference sequence). The CDR3 spans 14 residues. CDR3 nucleotide sequence: TGTGCCAGCAGCTTAGATGGTGGGGCCAACGTCCTGACTTTC. Protein sequence: CASSLDGGANVLTF. Using reference TRBV7-9 and TRBJ2-6 for the parts outside the CDR3, the full variable domain is DTGVSQNPRHKITKRGQNVTFRCDPISEHNRLYWYRQTLGQGPEFLTYFQNEAQLEKSRLLSDRFSAERPKGSFSTLEIQRTEQGDSAMYLCASSLDGGANVLTFGAGSRLTVL.

The V gene is TRBV5-1, the J gene TRBJ1-2; D possibly corresponds to TRBD1 (6 bases). The CDR3 covers 13 residues. Looked up from germline, CDR1 is SGHRS and CDR2 is YFSETQ. V lost 4 bases and J 6 bases, leaving 13 bases between the germline ends. The DNA for the CDR3 is TGCGCCAGCAGCATACAGGGAAGGGATGGCTACACCTTC. Translating it yields CASSIQGRDGYTF.

The chain employs TRBV6-5 and TRBJ1-5; no reliable D call. The V gene's germline CDR1 is MNHEY and CDR2 SVGAGI. The CDR3 has 14 residues. Trimming took 6 bases from V and 4 from J, leaving 13 bases between them. CDR3 bases: TGTGCCAGCAGCCCAGAGGACGGAAATCAGCCCCAGCATTTT. Amino acids: CASSPEDGNQPQHF.

The chain combines TRBV28 with TRBJ1-1; a weak D match, TRBD1 (6 bases). Germline CDR1 and CDR2: MDHEN and SYDVKM. V lost 5 bases and J 3 bases, leaving 13 bases between the germline ends. This CDR3 is 14 amino acids long. DNA for the CDR3: TGTGCCAGCAGTCCCCTCGGACAGTACACTGAAGCTTTCTTT. Amino acids: CASSPLGQYTEAFF.

V and J are TRBV4-2 and TRBJ2-3; D possibly uses TRBD1 or TRBD2 (5 bases each). V lost 4 bases and J 6 bases, leaving 20 bases between the germline ends. Germline V lookup: CDR1 LGHNA, CDR2 YNFKEQ. The CDR3 contains 16 residues. In DNA, the CDR3 is TGTGCCAGCAGCCGCGAGACAGAGGACCGCGGGGATACGCAGTATTTT. Translation gives CASSRETEDRGDTQYF.

The chain combines TRBV5-1 with TRBJ2-7; 11 nucleotides line up with TRBD1. Looked up from germline, CDR1 is SGHRS and CDR2 is YFSETQ. The CDR3 has 14 residues. After removal of 4 bases from V and 4 bases from J, the junction contained 4 bases not matched to a gene. The CDR3 here is CASSAGQGGYEQYF. The CDR3 nucleotides are TGCGCCAGCAGCGCGGGACAGGGGGGTTACGAGCAGTACTTC.

The chain joins TRBV7-9 to TRBJ2-1; D is ambiguous. The V end lost 3 bases, the J end lost 9 bases, and 18 bases lay between the germline ends. The CDR3 is made up of 15 amino acids. Germline-derived CDR1 and CDR2 are SEHNR and FQNEAQ (reference sequence). CDR3 protein: CASSFQGLMGGEQFF. CDR3 in DNA: TGTGCCAGCAGCTTCCAAGGTTTGATGGGCGGTGAGCAGTTCTTC.

The CDR3 protein is CASSPLASGYNEQFF. The CDR3 DNA reads TGTGCCAGCAGCCCCCTTGCTAGCGGATACAATGAGCAGTTCTTC. The chain joins TRBV7-2 to TRBJ2-1; TRBD2 agrees at 7 bases. J was trimmed by 4 bases and V by 5 bases; bases with no gene match: 8. Looked up from germline, CDR1 is SGHTA and CDR2 is FQGNSA. The CDR3 has 15 residues.